A single sample gave rise to the 15 T cell receptor beta chains below, sequenced in a study of cytomegalovirus exposure and HLA in healthy donors. Only in-frame clones appear in the TCRdb table, and some are missing; sequencing was by immunoSEQ multiplex PCR. The sample holds about 190,000 clones, more than 75% seen once. Sample: PBMCs. The receptors stem from a woman aged 18 to 35 in good health and CMV-seronegative.

The chain couples TRBV5-4 to TRBJ1-3; TRBD1 might be the D (6 bases). The ends were cut back, 1 base at V and 0 bases at J, with 11 bases in the middle. Germline V gene sequence: CDR1 SGHNT, CDR2 YYREEE (reference sequence). CDR3 length: 16 residues. The CDR3 is CASSLPDRHSGNTIYF. CDR3 nucleotides: TGTGCCAGCAGCTTGCCCGACAGGCACTCTGGAAACACCATATATTTT.

V is TRBV2 and J is TRBJ1-1; tentative D call: TRBD1 (6 bases). V was shortened by 5 bases and J by 1 base, with 11 bases between the two germline ends. This CDR3 has 14 amino acids. The germline CDR1 and CDR2 sequences are SNHLY and FYNNEI. CDR3 DNA sequence: TGTGCCAGCAGTACGGAGACAGGGAACACTGAAGCTTTCTTT. This sequence encodes CASSTETGNTEAFF. The whole variable domain, remainder taken from reference TRBV2 and TRBJ1-1, is EPEVTQTPSHQVTQMGQEVILRCVPISNHLYFYWYRQILGQKVEFLVSFYNNEISEKSEIFDDQFSVERPDGSNFTLKIRSTKLEDSAMYFCASSTETGNTEAFFGQGTRLTVV.

The rearrangement joins TRBV6-1 to TRBJ1-2; TRBD1 agrees at 7 bases. The CDR3 sequence is 13 residues long. CDR1 is MNHNS and CDR2 is SASEGT in the germline V gene. Trimming at V came to 3 bases and at J to 9 bases, leaving 7 bases not matched to a gene. The CDR3 nucleotides are TGTGCCAGCAGTGAGACAGGGCGAGATAGCTACACCTTC. Its protein product is CASSETGRDSYTF.

CDR3 residues: CAISPSGGTDTQYF. The CDR3 DNA reads TGTGCCATCAGTCCGAGCGGGGGTACAGATACGCAGTATTTT. The chain couples TRBV10-3 to TRBJ2-3; 8 bases line up with TRBD2. The CDR3 sequence is 14 residues long. The trim removed 5 bases at V and 3 bases at J, leaving 4 bases unmatched. CDR1 is ENHRY and CDR2 is SYGVKD in the germline V gene.

The gene calls are TRBV4-1 and TRBJ2-5; a possible D gene is TRBD2 (6 bases). The V gene lost 1 base and the J gene lost 3 bases, with 9 bases spanning the gap. The CDR3 is 14 residues long. The germline CDR1 and CDR2 sequences are MGHRA and YSYEKL. CDR3 coding DNA: TGCGCCAGCAGCCAAGCGTCGGGGGAAGAGACCCAGTACTTC. Translation gives CASSQASGEETQYF.

This rearrangement joins TRBV6-5 to TRBJ1-5; the match to TRBD1 covers 9 bases. CDR1 is MNHEY, CDR2 SVGAGI, per germline. The CDR3 sequence is 11 residues long. Losses at the gene ends were 6 bases for V and 11 bases for J; bases not matched to a gene: 2. The CDR3 protein is CASRRQGAQHF. The CDR3 nucleotides are TGTGCCAGCAGAAGACAGGGGGCCCAGCATTTT.

The CDR3 reads CASSQARLAPDTQYF. CDR3 nucleotides: TGTGCCAGCAGCCAAGCTAGACTAGCGCCCGATACGCAGTATTTT. V usage is TRBV14 and J usage is TRBJ2-3; 8 positions match TRBD2. Germline loops: CDR1 SGHDN, CDR2 FVKESK. The CDR3 spans 15 residues. After removal of 1 base from V and 6 bases from J, the junction contained 6 bases not matched to a gene. Filled out from reference TRBV14 and TRBJ2-3, the complete variable domain reads EAGVTQFPSHSVIEKGQTVTLRCDPISGHDNLYWYRRVMGKEIKFLLHFVKESKQDESGMPNNRFLAERTGGTYSTLKVQPAELEDSGVYFCASSQARLAPDTQYFGPGTRLTVL.

This chain connects TRBV10-3 to TRBJ1-2; 8 bases are a match to TRBD1. V lost 0 bases, J lost 6 bases, and 15 bases stayed unmatched. Germline CDR1 ENHRY, CDR2 SYGVKD. The CDR3 is 18 amino acids. The CDR3 DNA sequence: TGTGCCATCAGTGAGTCGGCCCTCGACAGGGGAAGTAGTGATGGCTACACCTTC. It yields the protein CAISESALDRGSSDGYTF.

This chain joins TRBV6-5 and TRBJ1-2; D ambiguous. V dropped 7 bases and J dropped 5 bases, with 20 bases sitting between them. The CDR3 is made up of 15 amino acids. CDR1 is MNHEY and CDR2 is SVGAGI in the germline V gene. The CDR3: CASTIASVDGYGYTF. The CDR3 DNA sequence: TGTGCCAGCACAATCGCGTCGGTAGATGGTTATGGCTACACCTTC.

This chain links TRBV14 with TRBJ2-7; TRBD2 agrees at 8 bases. V gave up 4 bases and J gave up 3 bases; unmatched junction bases: 14. The CDR3 contains 17 residues. CDR1 is SGHDN and CDR2 is FVKESK in the germline V gene. The CDR3 DNA reads TGTGCCAGCAGCCGGAACAGCGGGGGCAGGGTCGTCTACGAGCAGTACTTC. Amino acid sequence: CASSRNSGGRVVYEQYF.

V gene TRBV27 combines with J gene TRBJ2-7, with a tentative D call TRBD1 (5 bases). The CDR3 extends over 13 amino acids. The V gene's germline CDR1 is MNHEY and CDR2 SMNVEV (reference sequence). The V end was cut by 5 bases, the J end by 6 bases, with 14 bases between. The CDR3 DNA sequence: TGTGCCAGCAGTCCAGGGTTGTGGGTCGAGCAGTACTTC. Translating it yields CASSPGLWVEQYF.

This clone occurred once. This chain connects TRBV6-4 to TRBJ1-2; 11 nucleotides agree with TRBD1. CDR3 length: 18 amino acids. From germline, CDR1 is MRHNA and CDR2 SNTAGT. V was clipped by 7 bases and J by 5 bases; unmatched bases: 18. The CDR3 loop reads CASNFLRTGGASEYGYTF. The CDR3 region has the DNA TGTGCCAGCAACTTTCTAAGGACAGGGGGCGCATCTGAGTATGGCTACACCTTC.

This chain connects TRBV4-1 to TRBJ2-7; TRBD2 might be the D (5 bases). The CDR3 totals 15 residues. V was shortened by 1 base and J by 3 bases, with 13 bases between the two germline ends. The V gene's germline CDR1 is MGHRA and CDR2 YSYEKL. The CDR3 region is CASSQVGLASYEQYF. As DNA, the CDR3 is TGCGCCAGCAGCCAAGTAGGTCTAGCTAGCTACGAGCAGTACTTC.

This clone has only a few counts. V usage is TRBV2 and J usage is TRBJ1-6; TRBD1 might be the D (5 bases). Per germline, CDR1 SNHLY and CDR2 FYNNEI. Trimming stripped 6 bases from V and 10 bases from J, with 13 bases between. This CDR3 is 13 amino acids long. In DNA form, the CDR3 reads TGTGCCAGCAGCAGGGCACTCTCCTCACCCCTCCACTTT. Translating gives CASSRALSSPLHF.

The chain combines TRBV27 with TRBJ1-5; 8 bases line up with TRBD1. CDR1 MNHEY and CDR2 SMNVEV come from the germline V gene (reference sequence). J lost 0 bases, V lost 6 bases, and 10 bases had no gene match. The CDR3 is 17 amino acids. CDR3 DNA sequence: TGTGCCAGCAGGGTTTCAGGGGGCCTGTATAGCAATCAGCCCCAGCATTTT. Encoded protein: CASRVSGGLYSNQPQHF.